This TCR beta chain was sequenced in a study of shared clonotypes between healthy human individuals. In its sample, this clone was seen once. The antigen is not known. Profiling relied on immunoSEQ multiplex PCR, and the TCRdb table lists in-frame clones only, not all of them. The table records some 2,400,000 clones, about 94% of them present only once. Overall study results and limits: Of the naive CD4 clonotypes, around 4.8% were shared across a few donors.

Trimming pared 9 bases from V and 1 base from J, leaving 11 bases between. Germline V CDR1 and CDR2: LNHDA, SQIVND (reference sequence). The CDR3 runs to 13 residues. The chain uses TRBV19 and TRBJ2-3, with D possibly matching TRBD1 (5 bases). The clonotype was recovered from a man aged 18 to 30 in good health. Material for sequencing was naive CD4+ T cells sorted from blood. Subset given: CD45RA+ positively selected. CDR3: CASSDRGTDTQYF. The DNA of the CDR3 is TGTGCCAGCAGCGACAGAGGCACAGATACGCAGTATTTT.